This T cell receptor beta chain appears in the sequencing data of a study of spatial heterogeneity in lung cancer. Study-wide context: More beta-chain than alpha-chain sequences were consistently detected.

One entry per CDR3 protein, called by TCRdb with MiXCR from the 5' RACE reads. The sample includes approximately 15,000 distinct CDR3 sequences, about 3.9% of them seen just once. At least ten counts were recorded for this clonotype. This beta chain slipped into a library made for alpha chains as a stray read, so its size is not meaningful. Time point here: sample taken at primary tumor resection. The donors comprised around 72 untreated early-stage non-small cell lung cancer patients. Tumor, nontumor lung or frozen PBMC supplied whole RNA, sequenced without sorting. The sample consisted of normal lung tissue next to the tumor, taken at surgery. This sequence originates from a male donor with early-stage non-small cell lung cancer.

CDR3 DNA: TGTGCCAGTAGTACCCCGACTTCCGAGCAGTACTTC. It encodes CASSTPTSEQYF. This sequence joins TRBV19 and TRBJ2-7; D ambiguous. Trimming left V 4 bases short and J 6 bases short, with 10 bases between. Per germline, CDR1 LNHDA and CDR2 SQIVND (reference sequence). This CDR3 region has 12 residues.